The 28 T cell receptor beta chains reported below all come from one sample, sequenced in a study of shared clonotypes between healthy human individuals (TCRdb year 2020). Libraries were prepared through the immunoSEQ multiplex PCR assay. Here the immuneACCESS table is served through TCRdb, limited to in-frame sequences with V and J called. Missing clones are a known gap in these copies; in checked studies unresolved V genes cover under half, and the rest lacks a known reason. The table for this sample lists approximately 2,300,000 clones; approximately 90% of them were counted only once. The ten largest clones represent around 0.35% of the sample. Sequenced sample: naive CD4+ T cells from PBMCs. What this sample's cell subset or site label stands for: CD45RA+ positively selected. The source of these receptors is a man between 18 and 35 years old in good health. Some clones in this sample may be carry-over from other donors' samples.

This chain joins TRBV5-1 and TRBJ2-5; TRBD2 is a possible D gene (5 bases). V was cut by 3 bases and J by 3 bases, with 12 bases left in between. This CDR3 contains 14 residues. Germline CDR1 is SGHRS and CDR2 is YFSETQ. The chain's CDR3 is CASSYSSLEETQYF. The CDR3, as DNA: TGCGCCAGCAGCTACTCTAGCTTAGAAGAGACCCAGTACTTC. Using reference TRBV5-1 and TRBJ2-5 for the parts outside the CDR3, the full variable domain is KAGVTQTPRYLIKTRGQQVTLSCSPISGHRSVSWYQQTPGQGLQFLFEYFSETQRNKGNFPGRFSGRQFSNSRSEMNVSTLELGDSALYLCASSYSSLEETQYFGPGTRLLVL.

The chain is built from TRBV5-4 and TRBJ2-1, with 11 bases lining up with TRBD2. The germline V gene encodes CDR1 SGHNT and CDR2 YYREEE (reference sequence). Trimming removed 4 bases from V and 7 bases from J; junction bases left unmatched: 13. This CDR3 region has 17 residues. The CDR3 region has the DNA TGTGCCAGCAGCAAAGGACTAGCGGGCATAACAATGAATGAGCAGTTCTTC. It is translated as CASSKGLAGITMNEQFF.

With regard to this clone: The identical CDR3 is also encoded by other nucleotide sequences in the sample. The CDR3 sequence: CASSETANTEAFF. CDR3 coding DNA: TGTGCCAGCTCAGAGACAGCCAACACTGAAGCTTTCTTT. The rearrangement links TRBV18 to TRBJ1-1; D might be TRBD1 (5 bases). Per germline, CDR1 KGHSH and CDR2 LQKENI. The CDR3 runs to 13 residues. V dropped 5 bases and J dropped 2 bases, with 9 bases sitting between them.

The rearrangement uses TRBV5-4 and TRBJ1-6; the D gene is possibly TRBD1 (5 bases). V was pared by 0 bases and J by 2 bases, with 12 bases between. Germline assignment: CDR1 SGHNT and CDR2 YYREEE (reference sequence). The CDR3 loop spans 17 amino acids. DNA for the CDR3: TGTGCCAGCAGCTTGGTGTCGGGGACGCCCTATAATTCACCCCTCCACTTT. Residues: CASSLVSGTPYNSPLHF.

The J gene is TRBJ2-4, the V gene TRBV7-6; a possible D gene is TRBD2 (6 bases). CDR1 is SGHVS and CDR2 is FNYEAQ in the germline V gene. CDR3 length: 14 residues. V shed 9 bases and J shed 1 base, with 13 bases lying between them. The CDR3 DNA reads as TGTGCCAGGTGTCCGGGGGTGGCCAAAAACATTCAGTACTTC. Translation gives CARCPGVAKNIQYF.

The rearrangement joins TRBV7-2 to TRBJ2-2, with TRBD2 matching 8 bases. The length of the CDR3 is 17 residues. In germline, CDR1 is SGHTA, CDR2 FQGNSA. V gave up 5 bases and J gave up 4 bases; unmatched junction bases: 12. CDR3 amino acids: CASSPVRGRRGTGELFF. In nucleotides, the CDR3 is TGTGCCAGCAGCCCAGTGCGCGGGAGGAGGGGCACCGGGGAGCTGTTTTTT.

A single count supports this clone. The J gene is TRBJ2-7, the V gene TRBV5-6, with D uncertain. Trimming took off 4 bases at V and 5 bases at J, with 7 bases between the two ends. The CDR3 covers 11 residues. CDR1 and CDR2 (germline): SGHDT, YYEEEE. The DNA for the CDR3 is TGTGCCAGCAGCCTCTGGAACGAGCAGTACTTC. Residues: CASSLWNEQYF.

The chain recombines TRBV19 with TRBJ2-2, with D possibly matching TRBD2 (5 bases). CDR3 length equals 17 residues. In germline, CDR1 is LNHDA, CDR2 SQIVND (reference sequence). V gave up 6 bases and J gave up 2 bases, with 19 bases separating them. The CDR3 coding sequence is TGTGCCAGTAGCCCATACTCCGGGGATAGAAACACCGGGGAGCTGTTTTTT. Its translation: CASSPYSGDRNTGELFF.

V usage is TRBV14 and J usage is TRBJ1-1; no clear D. Trimming removed 4 bases from V and 0 bases from J, with 12 bases in between. The CDR3 totals 15 residues. Germline V lookup: CDR1 SGHDN, CDR2 FVKESK. In DNA, the CDR3 is TGTGCCAGCAGCCGTAGGTATGGCTTGAACACTGAAGCTTTCTTT. It specifies CASSRRYGLNTEAFF.

The chain combines TRBV7-2 with TRBJ2-1; 7 bases agree with TRBD2. Germline lookup yields CDR1 SGHTA and CDR2 FQGNSA. The CDR3 loop spans 15 amino acids. V lost 1 base to trimming and J lost 3 bases; unmatched junction nucleotides: 3. The DNA for the CDR3 is TGTGCCAGCAGCTTAGAAGCGGGATACTACAATGAGCAGTTCTTC. Its protein is CASSLEAGYYNEQFF. Supplemented by reference TRBV7-2 and TRBJ2-1, the full variable domain reads GAGVSQSPSNKVTEKGKDVELRCDPISGHTALYWYRQSLGQGLEFLIYFQGNSAPDKSGLPSDRFSAERTGGSVSTLTIQRTQQEDSAVYLCASSLEAGYYNEQFFGPGTRLTVL.

The chain links TRBV18 to TRBJ2-4; D not certain. Germline V gives CDR1 KGHSH, CDR2 LQKENI. This CDR3 contains 19 residues. V was trimmed by 2 bases and J by 6 bases, leaving 26 bases between them. For the CDR3, the DNA is TGTGCCAGCTCACCATTCGAAGGCAGTCTGGTCACGGGCCCAAACATTCAGTACTTC. It specifies CASSPFEGSLVTGPNIQYF.

The genes are TRBV7-6 and TRBJ1-4; no clear D gene. Deletions cut 6 bases from V and 8 bases from J, with 16 bases between. The CDR3 length is 14 residues. The germline gives CDR1 SGHVS, CDR2 FNYEAQ. In DNA, the CDR3 is TGTGCCAGCAGATCCGGGCGGGGTTGGGAAAAACTGTTTTTT. It encodes CASRSGRGWEKLFF.

A note on this clone: The identical CDR3 is also encoded by other nucleotide sequences in the sample. V and J are TRBV18 and TRBJ2-5, with D unresolved. CDR3 length equals 12 residues. The germline V gene encodes CDR1 KGHSH and CDR2 LQKENI. V lost 4 bases to trimming and J lost 0 bases, with 3 bases between them. The CDR3 loop is CASSRNQETQYF. The CDR3 region has the DNA TGTGCCAGCTCACGAAACCAAGAGACCCAGTACTTC.

This chain links TRBV2 with TRBJ2-7; 8 bases agree with TRBD2. V shed 1 base and J 2 bases; nucleotides not matched to a gene: 4. CDR1 is SNHLY and CDR2 is FYNNEI in the germline V gene. CDR3 length: 15 amino acids. CDR3 residues: CASSEGLARAYEQYF. The CDR3 nucleotides read TGTGCCAGCAGTGAAGGACTAGCGCGGGCCTACGAGCAGTACTTC.

V usage is TRBV5-4 and J usage is TRBJ2-6; perhaps TRBD2 as D (6 bases). Germline V gene sequence: CDR1 SGHNT, CDR2 YYREEE (reference sequence). Trimming cost V 4 bases and J 0 bases, with 17 bases left between them. CDR3 size: 18 residues. As DNA, the CDR3 is TGTGCCAGCAGCCCGGGCGGGACGGTGATCTCTGGGGCCAACGTCCTGACTTTC. Translating it yields CASSPGGTVISGANVLTF.

The chain links TRBV6-5 to TRBJ2-3; 9 bases are a match to TRBD2. CDR3 length: 15 amino acids. Germline CDR1 reads MNHEY; CDR2 reads SVGAGI. V shed 2 bases and J 4 bases; nucleotides not matched to a gene: 4. The CDR3 loop is CASSYRLAGPDTQYF. In DNA form, the CDR3 reads TGTGCCAGCAGTTACCGGCTAGCGGGACCAGATACGCAGTATTTT.

The chain employs TRBV6-6 and TRBJ2-1; D may match TRBD1 or TRBD2 (5 bases each). The CDR3 sequence is 15 residues long. V shed 2 bases and J shed 7 bases, with 15 bases lying between them. Germline CDR1 reads MNHNY; CDR2 reads SVGAGI (reference sequence). The chain's CDR3 is CASSYGGGVRNEQFF. CDR3 in DNA: TGTGCCAGCAGTTACGGTGGGGGAGTGAGAAATGAGCAGTTCTTC.

The V call is TRBV18, the J call TRBJ1-5; 11 nucleotides agree with TRBD1. Germline V gives CDR1 KGHSH, CDR2 LQKENI. The CDR3 sequence is 16 residues long. V gave up 2 bases and J gave up 6 bases; unmatched junction bases: 6. CDR3 DNA: TGTGCCAGCTCACCAGCGGGACAGGGGGTTCCTCAGCCCCAGCATTTT. Translated, it gives CASSPAGQGVPQPQHF. The complete variable domain, with remaining parts taken from reference TRBV18 and TRBJ1-5, reads NAGVMQNPRHLVRRRGQEARLRCSPMKGHSHVYWYRQLPEEGLKFMVYLQKENIIDESGMPKERFSAEFPKEGPSILRIQQVVRGDSAAYFCASSPAGQGVPQPQHFGDGTRLSIL.

This clone was seen just once. The chain recombines TRBV15 with TRBJ1-5; 8 bases are a match to TRBD1. Germline V CDR1 and CDR2: LNHNV, YYDKDF (reference sequence). With 5 bases clipped from V and 2 bases from J, the junction kept 11 bases outside the gene matches. The CDR3 runs to 17 residues. The CDR3 here is CATSLSQGAGRNQPQHF. The CDR3 region has the DNA TGTGCCACCAGCCTGTCGCAGGGGGCCGGGCGCAATCAGCCCCAGCATTTT.

This rearrangement joins TRBV5-1 to TRBJ2-7; D gene unclear. The CDR3 totals 16 residues. Trimming shortened V by 3 bases and J by 4 bases, and 20 bases separated the two germline ends. Germline assignment: CDR1 SGHRS and CDR2 YFSETQ. CDR3 residues: CASSSDGGDGFYEQYF. The CDR3, as DNA: TGCGCCAGCAGCTCCGACGGTGGGGATGGTTTTTACGAGCAGTACTTC.

V gene TRBV19 combines with J gene TRBJ2-6, with D unresolved. Germline V gives CDR1 LNHDA, CDR2 SQIVND (reference sequence). Trimming stripped 3 bases from V and 4 bases from J, with 4 bases between. This CDR3 has 13 residues. The CDR3 reads CASSIEGANVLTF. DNA for the CDR3: TGTGCCAGTAGTATTGAGGGGGCCAACGTCCTGACTTTC.

In this sample, this clone turned up once. V usage is TRBV7-3 and J usage is TRBJ2-2; 8 bases agree with TRBD1. V was pared by 0 bases and J by 3 bases, with 0 bases of the junction left unmatched. The CDR3 spans 15 residues. CDR1 and CDR2 from the germline V gene are SGHTA and FQGTGA. DNA of the CDR3: TGTGCCAGCAGCTTAACGGGACAGGACACCGGGGAGCTGTTTTTT. This sequence encodes CASSLTGQDTGELFF.

J is TRBJ1-1 and V is TRBV19; no clear D. Germline V lookup: CDR1 LNHDA, CDR2 SQIVND (reference sequence). This CDR3 is built from 11 residues. With 6 bases removed from V and 4 bases from J, the gap between germline ends came to 6 bases. The CDR3 here is CASRRATEAFF. The CDR3, as DNA: TGTGCCAGTAGAAGGGCCACTGAAGCTTTCTTT.

The genes are TRBV5-1 and TRBJ2-7; TRBD1 might be the D (5 bases). V lost 4 bases and J 0 bases, leaving 11 bases between the germline ends. CDR3 length equals 14 residues. Germline V gene data show CDR1 as SGHRS and CDR2 as YFSETQ. The CDR3 DNA is TGCGCCAGCAGCCAGGACACCTTCTCCTACGAGCAGTACTTC. This sequence encodes CASSQDTFSYEQYF.

The gene calls are TRBV5-1 and TRBJ2-1, with D possibly being TRBD2 (5 bases). The CDR3 has 16 residues. The V end lost 0 bases, the J end lost 5 bases, and 15 bases lay between the germline ends. Germline CDR1 and CDR2: SGHRS and YFSETQ. The CDR3 sequence is CASSLGAGLPNNEQFF. CDR3 coding DNA: TGCGCCAGCAGCTTGGGGGCGGGTTTACCTAACAATGAGCAGTTCTTC.

V usage is TRBV6-4 and J usage is TRBJ2-1; 13 bases agree with TRBD2. J lost 9 bases, V lost 4 bases, and 6 bases had no gene match. Germline CDR1 is MRHNA and CDR2 is SNTAGT. This CDR3 is 15 amino acids long. CDR3 nucleotides: TGTGCCAGCAGTGGCGGACTAGCGGGAGCGGGTGAGCAGTTCTTC. Amino acid sequence: CASSGGLAGAGEQFF.

V usage is TRBV10-3 and J usage is TRBJ1-4; the D gene is possibly TRBD1 (5 bases). Germline CDR1 ENHRY, CDR2 SYGVKD. Trimming pared 3 bases from V and 7 bases from J, leaving 12 bases between. The CDR3 loop spans 14 amino acids. The CDR3 loop reads CAISDQGAFEKLFF. The CDR3 DNA reads TGTGCCATCAGTGACCAGGGCGCCTTTGAAAAACTGTTTTTT.

The V gene is TRBV5-6, the J gene TRBJ1-1, with a possible D match to TRBD1 (6 bases). Germline CDR1 reads SGHDT; CDR2 reads YYEEEE. V shed 1 base and J shed 3 bases, with 16 bases lying between them. The CDR3 is made up of 16 amino acids. CDR3 nucleotides: TGTGCCAGCAGCTTGAGAGACAGGTTGTTGGACACTGAAGCTTTCTTT. Protein sequence: CASSLRDRLLDTEAFF.